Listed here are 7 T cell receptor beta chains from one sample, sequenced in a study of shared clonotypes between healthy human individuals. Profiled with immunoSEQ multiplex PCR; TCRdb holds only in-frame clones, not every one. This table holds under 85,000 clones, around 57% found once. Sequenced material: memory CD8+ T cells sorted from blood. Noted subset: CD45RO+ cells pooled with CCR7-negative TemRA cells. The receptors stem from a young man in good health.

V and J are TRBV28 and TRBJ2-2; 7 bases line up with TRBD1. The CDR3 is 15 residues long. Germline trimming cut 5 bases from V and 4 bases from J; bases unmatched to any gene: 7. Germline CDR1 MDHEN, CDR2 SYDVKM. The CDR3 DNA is TGTGCCAGCAGTCCCGGGACAGTCCTCACCGGGGAGCTGTTTTTT. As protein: CASSPGTVLTGELFF. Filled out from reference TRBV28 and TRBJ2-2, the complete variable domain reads DVKVTQSSRYLVKRTGEKVFLECVQDMDHENMFWYRQDPGLGLRLIYFSYDVKMKEKGDIPEGYSVSREKKERFSLILESASTNQTSMYLCASSPGTVLTGELFFGEGSRLTVL.

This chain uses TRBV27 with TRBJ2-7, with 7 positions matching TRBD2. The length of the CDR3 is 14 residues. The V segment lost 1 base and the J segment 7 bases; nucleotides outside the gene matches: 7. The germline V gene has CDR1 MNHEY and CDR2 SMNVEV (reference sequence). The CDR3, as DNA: TGTGCCAGCAGTTTATTAGTGGGGGGGAGTGAGCAGTACTTC. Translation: CASSLLVGGSEQYF.

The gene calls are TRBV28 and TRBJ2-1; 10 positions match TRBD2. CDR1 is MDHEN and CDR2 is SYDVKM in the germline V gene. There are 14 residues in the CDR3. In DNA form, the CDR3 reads TGTGCTCGAAGAGGGACTAGCGATGTCAATGAGCAGTTCTTC. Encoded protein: CARRGTSDVNEQFF.

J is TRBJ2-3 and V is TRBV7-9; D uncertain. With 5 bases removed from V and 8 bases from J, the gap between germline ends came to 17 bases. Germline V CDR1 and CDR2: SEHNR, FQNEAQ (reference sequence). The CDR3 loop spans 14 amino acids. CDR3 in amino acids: CASSPQDVWGTQYF. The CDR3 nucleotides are TGTGCCAGCAGCCCTCAGGACGTCTGGGGTACGCAGTATTTT. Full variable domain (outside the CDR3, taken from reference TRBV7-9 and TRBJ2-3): DTGVSQNPRHKITKRGQNVTFRCDPISEHNRLYWYRQTLGQGPEFLTYFQNEAQLEKSRLLSDRFSAERPKGSFSTLEIQRTEQGDSAMYLCASSPQDVWGTQYFGPGTRLTVL.

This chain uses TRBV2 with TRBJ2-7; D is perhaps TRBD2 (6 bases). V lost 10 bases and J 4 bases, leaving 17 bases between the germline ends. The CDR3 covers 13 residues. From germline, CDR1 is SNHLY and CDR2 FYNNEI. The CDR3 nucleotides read TGTGCCATAGCGGACAACCTGTCGTACGAGCAGTACTTC. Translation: CAIADNLSYEQYF.

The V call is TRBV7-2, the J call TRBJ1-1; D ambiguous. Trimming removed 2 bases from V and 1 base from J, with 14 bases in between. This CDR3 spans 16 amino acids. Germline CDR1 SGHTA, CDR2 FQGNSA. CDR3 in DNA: TGTGCCAGCAGCTTAAATAATCCCCGTGGGAACACTGAAGCTTTCTTT. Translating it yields CASSLNNPRGNTEAFF.

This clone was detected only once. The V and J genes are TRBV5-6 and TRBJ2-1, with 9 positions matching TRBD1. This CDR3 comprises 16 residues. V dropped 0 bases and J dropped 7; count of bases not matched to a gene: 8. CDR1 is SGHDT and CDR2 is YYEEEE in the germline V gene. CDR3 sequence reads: CASSLAGQGYRNEQFF. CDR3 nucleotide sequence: TGTGCCAGCAGCTTGGCCGGACAGGGGTACAGGAATGAGCAGTTCTTC.